The 22 T cell receptor beta chains below were found in one sample sequenced in a study of T cells in Graves' hyperthyroidism and ophthalmopathy. Authors of the study amplified TCR beta CDR3 regions from RNA transcripts. HTBI primers were the set used in a first-round RT-PCR of the TCR CDR3. TCRdb itself ran the multiplex PCR reads through MiXCR, one entry per CDR3 protein. Of about 410,000 distinct CDR3 sequences listed, roughly 14% are singletons. The sequencing sample was made of blood. The receptors stem from a man younger than 30 with Graves' ophthalmopathy.

This clonotype was counted many times. This rearrangement joins TRBV20-1 to TRBJ2-7; 7 bases fit TRBD1. The CDR3 loop spans 14 amino acids. V shed 3 bases and J 1 base; nucleotides not matched to a gene: 6. Germline V gene sequence: CDR1 DFQATT, CDR2 SNEGSKA (reference sequence). CDR3 sequence (DNA): TGCAGTGCTAGGGGACAGCAAATATCCTACGAGCAGTACTTC. This translates into CSARGQQISYEQYF.

Many counts were recorded for this clonotype. V and J are TRBV6-1 and TRBJ2-6; D not resolved. CDR1 and CDR2 from the germline V gene are MNHNS and SASEGT. This CDR3 has 15 residues. Trimming pared 1 base from V and 4 bases from J, leaving 8 bases between. CDR3 residues: CASSEEGLGANVLTF. CDR3 nucleotide sequence: TGTGCCAGCAGTGAAGAGGGTTTGGGGGCCAACGTCCTGACTTTC.

V and J are TRBV20-1 and TRBJ1-2; 7 nucleotides agree with TRBD1. CDR3 length equals 12 residues. CDR1 and CDR2 (germline): DFQATT, SNEGSKA (reference sequence). J lost 3 bases, V lost 6 bases, and 4 bases had no gene match. CDR3 protein: CSAGGGHYGYTF. In nucleotides, the CDR3 is TGCAGTGCAGGGGGCGGCCACTATGGCTACACCTTC.

Ten or more counts support this clonotype. V usage is TRBV6-1 and J usage is TRBJ1-2, with 10 bases identical to TRBD1. CDR1 is MNHNS, CDR2 SASEGT, per germline. V lost 2 bases to trimming and J lost 4 bases; unmatched junction nucleotides: 10. This CDR3 contains 17 residues. The CDR3 sequence is CASSEWGRGQGIYGYTF. CDR3 in DNA: TGTGCCAGCAGTGAATGGGGGAGGGGACAGGGGATCTATGGCTACACCTTC.

In this sample, this clonotype turned up many times. V and J are TRBV6-1 and TRBJ2-5; unclear D gene. V was shortened by 4 bases and J by 0 bases, with 6 bases between the two germline ends. CDR3 length: 13 residues. The V gene's germline CDR1 is MNHNS and CDR2 SASEGT. CDR3 bases: TGTGCCAGCAGTGGCACCTACCAAGAGACCCAGTACTTC. Translated: CASSGTYQETQYF.

This clonotype was observed at least ten times. The rearrangement uses TRBV12-3 or TRBV12-4 and TRBJ2-7; D perhaps matches TRBD1 (5 bases). V was clipped by 5 bases and J by 4 bases, with 18 bases between them. The CDR3 length is 15 residues. This chain's CDR3 is CASSNKGQGAYEQYF. The CDR3 nucleotides read TGTGCCAGCAGTAACAAGGGCCAGGGTGCATACGAGCAGTACTTC.

The rearrangement links TRBV7-2 to TRBJ2-7, with D possibly called TRBD1 or TRBD2 (6 bases each). The CDR3 extends over 17 amino acids. V was trimmed by 4 bases and J by 2 bases, leaving 21 bases between them. Germline V gene data show CDR1 as SGHTA and CDR2 as FQGNSA. The CDR3 region is CASSSALWWGAPYEQYF. The CDR3, as DNA: TGTGCCAGCAGCTCAGCTCTCTGGTGGGGGGCCCCCTACGAGCAGTACTTC.

This clonotype occurred many times. The V call is TRBV6-1, the J call TRBJ1-1; D perhaps matches TRBD1 (5 bases). Trimming stripped 7 bases from V and 2 bases from J, with 20 bases between. The CDR3 has 16 residues. Germline V gene sequence: CDR1 MNHNS, CDR2 SASEGT. Written as DNA, the CDR3 is TGTGCCAGCACTAACACGCAGGGCATGGTAAACACTGAAGCTTTCTTT. It encodes CASTNTQGMVNTEAFF.

V is TRBV4-1 and J is TRBJ1-2, with a possible D match to TRBD1 (6 bases). The CDR3 has 15 residues. Germline loops: CDR1 MGHRA, CDR2 YSYEKL. V was shortened by 2 bases and J by 4 bases, with 14 bases between the two germline ends. In nucleotides, the CDR3 is TGCGCCAGCAGCCAACCTAAGACAGGCGCCTATGGCTACACCTTC. Protein: CASSQPKTGAYGYTF.

On this clonotype itself: A much larger clone lies a single base off, so this may be a read error. The rearrangement joins TRBV27 to TRBJ2-2; TRBD1 is a possible D gene (6 bases). CDR1 is MNHEY, CDR2 SMNVEV, per germline (reference sequence). CDR3 length equals 17 residues. Trimming removed 3 bases from V and 6 bases from J, with 20 bases in between. The DNA of the CDR3 is TGTGCCAGCAGTTTTGTGTGGGACACTCAACCCCCCGGGGAGCTGTTTTTT. It specifies CASSFVWDTQPPGELFF.

To note about this clonotype: One end of the junction is discordant with germline, which a read error may explain. V gene TRBV27 combines with J gene TRBJ2-2; 14 nucleotides match TRBD2. Germline V gene data show CDR1 as MNHEY and CDR2 as SMNVEV (reference sequence). The CDR3 length is 19 residues. The chain's CDR3 is CASSTIKGLAGVITGELVF. Here the CDR3 DNA reads TGTGCCAGCAGTACGATAAAGGGACTAGCGGGAGTCATTACCGGGGAGCTGGTTTTT.

In this sample, this clonotype turned up many times. The chain employs TRBV20-1 and TRBJ2-7; 7 bases are a match to TRBD2. With V trimmed by 3 bases and J by 3 bases, 11 bases remained unmatched. The CDR3 spans 15 residues. Germline CDR1 is DFQATT and CDR2 is SNEGSKA (reference sequence). CDR3 region: CSASKPLGGVYEQYF. DNA for the CDR3: TGCAGTGCTAGTAAGCCCCTGGGAGGGGTCTACGAGCAGTACTTC.

The chain uses TRBV20-1 and TRBJ2-6; 11 nucleotides match TRBD2. This CDR3 has 19 amino acids. The ends lost 6 bases at V and 0 bases at J; junction bases unmatched: 13. Per germline, CDR1 DFQATT and CDR2 SNEGSKA (reference sequence). The chain's CDR3 is CSATSGTSGSHSGANVLTF. DNA for the CDR3: TGCAGTGCAACGTCCGGGACTAGCGGAAGTCACTCTGGGGCCAACGTCCTGACTTTC.

This clonotype was observed many times. The V gene is TRBV20-1, the J gene TRBJ1-2; maybe TRBD1 (5 bases). The CDR3 is made up of 13 amino acids. Germline V gene sequence: CDR1 DFQATT, CDR2 SNEGSKA (reference sequence). Trimming cost V 4 bases and J 12 bases, with 21 bases left between them. As DNA, the CDR3 is TGCAGTGCTATCAACCACTTCGGGGGGTTGAACACCTTC. It is translated as CSAINHFGGLNTF.

This clonotype showed up many times. The chain uses TRBV12-3 or TRBV12-4 and TRBJ1-1; 7 nucleotides align to TRBD1. The V and J ends lost 5 bases and 2 bases, in that order; junction bases with no gene match: 5. The CDR3 runs to 14 residues. The CDR3 DNA is TGTGCCAGCAGTCCCAGACAGGGAAACACTGAAGCTTTCTTT. It yields the protein CASSPRQGNTEAFF.

The table lists this clonotype with many counts. V usage is TRBV19 and J usage is TRBJ1-5, with a weak D call TRBD1 (6 bases). The CDR3 is 15 residues long. Trimming removed 5 bases from V and 0 bases from J, with 11 bases in between. The V gene's germline CDR1 is LNHDA and CDR2 SQIVND (reference sequence). CDR3 protein: CASSAQGRSNQPQHF. The CDR3 DNA reads TGTGCCAGTAGTGCACAGGGACGTAGCAATCAGCCCCAGCATTTT.

This clonotype was recorded at least ten times. This chain uses TRBV20-1 with TRBJ2-5, with 9 positions matching TRBD1. The CDR3 contains 15 residues. Per germline, CDR1 DFQATT and CDR2 SNEGSKA (reference sequence). The J segment lost 5 bases and the V segment lost 6 bases, leaving 13 bases of the junction unmatched. CDR3 nucleotides: TGCAGTGCGCCCAGTTCCGGGACAGGGAGGGAGACCCAGTACTTC. It codes for CSAPSSGTGRETQYF.

At least ten counts were recorded for this clonotype. The chain couples TRBV7-2 to TRBJ2-1; no firm D call. The CDR3 totals 13 residues. Germline assignment: CDR1 SGHTA and CDR2 FQGNSA. Trimming shortened V by 8 bases and J by 3 bases, and 11 bases separated the two germline ends. This CDR3 reads CASQLTVYNEQFF. The CDR3 nucleotides read TGTGCCAGCCAACTTACCGTCTACAATGAGCAGTTCTTC.

At least ten counts were recorded for this clonotype. This chain links TRBV3-1 with TRBJ2-6; D is ambiguous. CDR1 and CDR2 from the germline V gene are LGHDT and YNNKEL (reference sequence). V was pared by 7 bases and J by 0 bases, with 4 bases between. The CDR3 is 13 residues long. The CDR3 DNA follows: TGTGCCAGCATGGTCTCTGGGGCCAACGTCCTGACTTTC. This gives the protein CASMVSGANVLTF.

The table lists this clonotype with many counts. The genes are TRBV12-3 or TRBV12-4 and TRBJ2-1; the D gene is possibly TRBD1 (6 bases). The CDR3 sequence is 16 residues long. The V end lost 1 base, the J end lost 0 bases, and 10 bases lay between the germline ends. In DNA form, the CDR3 reads TGTGCCAGCAGTTTAGGGGGGCCAGGCTCCTACAATGAGCAGTTCTTC. This codes for CASSLGGPGSYNEQFF.

This clonotype was seen ten or more times. This chain joins TRBV7-3 and TRBJ2-3; D unclear. V was cut by 0 bases and J by 4 bases, with 5 bases left in between. CDR1 SGHTA and CDR2 FQGTGA come from the germline V gene. CDR3 size: 13 residues. The CDR3 DNA reads TGTGCCAGCAGCTTAACTTTCCCAGATACGCAGTATTTT. This sequence encodes CASSLTFPDTQYF.

This clonotype was detected ten times or more. The chain has TRBV6-6 and TRBJ2-7; D may correspond to TRBD1 or TRBD2 (5 bases each). V dropped 0 bases and J dropped 4 bases, with 10 bases sitting between them. The CDR3 sequence is 14 residues long. The germline CDR1 and CDR2 sequences are MNHNY and SVGAGI (reference sequence). CDR3 region: CASSYSWGRYEQYF. The DNA for the CDR3 is TGTGCCAGCAGTTACTCTTGGGGGAGATACGAGCAGTACTTC.